A single sample is the source of the 9 T cell receptor beta chains below, sequenced in a study of neoadjuvant anti-PD-1 for oral cavity cancer. Time point denoted: after neoadjuvant nivolumab, at surgical resection. TCRdb's table, derived via immunoSEQ multiplex PCR, lists solely in-frame clones and lacks some. The sample has over 65,000 clones, roughly 90% seen once. The source material was PBMCs, sampled after nivolumab (anti-PD-1) treatment. Receptors were obtained from a person aged 40-85 years with oral cavity squamous cell carcinoma.

The J gene is TRBJ1-1, the V gene TRBV2; D gene uncertain. This CDR3 is 12 amino acids long. V was clipped by 7 bases and J by 4 bases, with 10 bases between them. Per the germline V gene, CDR1 is SNHLY and CDR2 is FYNNEI. The CDR3 bases are TGTGCCAGCAAGGAAGTCACCACTGAAGCTTTCTTT. Translated: CASKEVTTEAFF.

Written as DNA, the CDR3 is TGTGCCAGCAGTGAAATATGGGAACTCTCCTACGAGCAGTACTTC. It encodes CASSEIWELSYEQYF. V gene TRBV6-1 combines with J gene TRBJ2-7; unclear D gene. From germline, CDR1 is MNHNS and CDR2 SASEGT. The CDR3 runs 15 residues. The V end was cut by 2 bases, the J end by 0 bases, with 11 bases between.

The V call is TRBV11-2, the J call TRBJ2-6, with D possibly matching TRBD2 (6 bases). The CDR3 is 15 amino acids. Between the trimmed V and J ends, which lost 7 bases and 3 bases, there was a span of 13 bases. CDR1 is SGHAT, CDR2 FQNNGV, per germline. The CDR3 nucleotides are TGTGCCAGCACCCCGAGGAGGGGTGGGGCCAACGTCCTGACTTTC. Translating it yields CASTPRRGGANVLTF.

V is TRBV29-1 and J is TRBJ2-7; a possible D gene is TRBD2 (6 bases). The V end lost 6 bases, the J end lost 6 bases, and 15 bases lay between the germline ends. Germline CDR1 is SQVTM and CDR2 is ANQGSEA. This CDR3 region has 12 residues. The chain's CDR3 is CSVAVSGGEQYF. The CDR3 DNA sequence: TGCAGCGTCGCCGTCTCCGGGGGCGAGCAGTACTTC.

The V and J genes are TRBV6-6 and TRBJ2-7, with 9 bases aligning to TRBD1. V lost 0 bases and J lost 5; bases outside the gene matches: 2. Germline lookup yields CDR1 MNHNY and CDR2 SVGAGI (reference sequence). The CDR3 length is 14 residues. The CDR3 loop reads CASSYSWTGDEQYF. CDR3 nucleotide sequence: TGTGCCAGCAGTTACTCGTGGACAGGGGACGAGCAGTACTTC.

This chain uses TRBV5-1 with TRBJ2-2; 8 nucleotides align to TRBD1. V trimming: 3 bases; J trimming: 4 bases; junction bases outside the gene matches: 5. CDR3 length: 15 amino acids. CDR1 SGHRS and CDR2 YFSETQ come from the germline V gene. Written as DNA, the CDR3 is TGCGCCAGCAGCTCCGGGACAGGCCGCACCGGGGAGCTGTTTTTT. Translated, it gives CASSSGTGRTGELFF.

The gene calls are TRBV5-6 and TRBJ2-1, with a weak D call TRBD2 (6 bases). The CDR3 loop spans 15 amino acids. Trimming stripped 0 bases from V and 0 bases from J, with 7 bases between. Germline values: CDR1 SGHDT, CDR2 YYEEEE. This CDR3 is CASSLGGTSYNEQFF. CDR3 DNA: TGTGCCAGCAGCTTGGGCGGGACCTCCTACAATGAGCAGTTCTTC. The whole variable domain, remainder taken from reference TRBV5-6 and TRBJ2-1, is DAGVTQSPTHLIKTRGQQVTLRCSPKSGHDTVSWYQQALGQGPQFIFQYYEEEERQRGNFPDRFSGHQFPNYSSELNVNALLLGDSALYLCASSLGGTSYNEQFFGPGTRLTVL.

The J gene is TRBJ1-5, the V gene TRBV6-5; D not certain. The germline CDR1 and CDR2 sequences are MNHEY and SVGAGI. V was trimmed by 2 bases and J by 5 bases, leaving 10 bases between them. This CDR3 is built from 14 residues. Written as DNA, the CDR3 is TGTGCCAGCAGTTACAACCCGGAGGATCAGCCCCAGCATTTT. This codes for CASSYNPEDQPQHF.

This clone was recorded only once. The V gene is TRBV5-1, the J gene TRBJ1-1; no firm D call. Trimming took 0 bases from V and 8 from J, leaving 14 bases between them. Germline V lookup: CDR1 SGHRS, CDR2 YFSETQ. The CDR3 length is 14 residues. This CDR3 reads CASSLASTGREAFF. The CDR3 bases are TGCGCCAGCAGCTTGGCGAGTACCGGGCGGGAAGCTTTCTTT.